The clone carrying this TCR beta chain was seen repeatedly, ten times or more. The antigen remains undetermined. The data belong to a study of Graves' ophthalmopathy and Graves' hyperthyroidism. Study background: Peripheral blood samples were taken at initial diagnosis, before any treatment. Study results and limitations: Among thyroid clonotypes expanded above 0.001 frequency, most also appeared in blood.

No donor had other autoimmune disease, uncontrolled infection, pregnancy or lactation. The CDR3 is 11 residues long. CDR1 and CDR2 from the germline V gene are DFQATT and SNEGSKA (reference sequence). V lost 5 bases, J lost 7 bases, and 11 bases lay in between. The authors amplified TCR beta CDR3 regions from RNA transcripts. A first-round RT-PCR used HTBI primers, followed by a second-round multiplex PCR. MiXCR, applied by TCRdb to the multiplex PCR reads, yields one record per CDR3 protein. The table lists 300,000 to 350,000 distinct CDR3 sequences, 17% of them singletons, with approximately 13% in the top ten.

The TCR originated in an adult man with Graves' ophthalmopathy. Sequencing used peripheral blood. The gene calls are TRBV20-1 and TRBJ1-2; D is ambiguous. CDR3 bases: TGCAGTGCTCTCGGAGCTGGTGGCTACACCTTC. This sequence encodes CSALGAGGYTF.